The 8 T cell receptor beta chains given below trace back to one sample, sequenced in a study of cytomegalovirus exposure and HLA in healthy donors. Some clones are missing from TCRdb's copy, which holds only in-frame ones; the method was immunoSEQ multiplex PCR. In the table there are tens of thousands of clones, about 95% of which are singletons. The sequenced material came from PBMCs. The receptors stem from a man aged 18 to 29 in good health and CMV-seronegative.

In this sample, this clone turned up once. The chain has TRBV6-1 and TRBJ2-3; tentative D call: TRBD2 (5 bases). V was trimmed by 6 bases and J by 5 bases, leaving 9 bases between them. There are 12 residues in the CDR3. Germline V gene data show CDR1 as MNHNS and CDR2 as SASEGT. The DNA for the CDR3 is TGTGCCAGCAGGACGAGCGGAGATACGCAGTATTTT. This encodes CASRTSGDTQYF.

This clone occurred once. V usage is TRBV6-5 and J usage is TRBJ1-5; TRBD1 aligns across 8 bases. The V gene's germline CDR1 is MNHEY and CDR2 SVGAGI. Unmatched junction bases numbered 7, after V lost 6 bases and J lost 6 bases. The CDR3 consists of 14 residues. CDR3 bases: TGTGCCAGCAGGCCAGGACAGGGCGGTCAGCCCCAGCATTTT. It encodes CASRPGQGGQPQHF.

The chain joins TRBV19 to TRBJ1-2; 9 bases fit TRBD1. The length of the CDR3 is 14 residues. The J segment lost 9 bases and the V segment lost 6 bases, leaving 11 bases of the junction unmatched. From germline, CDR1 is LNHDA and CDR2 SQIVND (reference sequence). The CDR3 here is CASSPSGQGVRYTF. The CDR3 DNA reads TGTGCCAGTAGCCCCTCGGGACAGGGTGTACGCTACACCTTC.

The V gene is TRBV19, the J gene TRBJ1-1, with D unresolved. The germline V gene encodes CDR1 LNHDA and CDR2 SQIVND (reference sequence). CDR3 length: 13 residues. V shed 3 bases and J shed 1 base, with 6 bases lying between them. CDR3 DNA sequence: TGTGCCAGTAGTATGAGCCCGAACACTGAAGCTTTCTTT. Translated: CASSMSPNTEAFF.

CDR3 sequence: CASSGAGGTDTQYF. In DNA, the CDR3 is TGTGCCAGCAGTGGAGCGGGAGGCACAGATACGCAGTATTTT. This sequence joins TRBV6-4 and TRBJ2-3; TRBD2 agrees at 8 bases. Germline values: CDR1 MRHNA, CDR2 SNTAGT. V lost 4 bases and J lost 1; bases outside the gene matches: 1. The CDR3 is 14 residues long.

This clone came up once. This chain links TRBV5-6 with TRBJ1-2, with 7 bases matching TRBD1. J lost 7 bases, V lost 3 bases, and 18 bases had no gene match. The V gene's germline CDR1 is SGHDT and CDR2 YYEEEE. The CDR3 contains 17 residues. The DNA of the CDR3 is TGTGCCAGCAGCTCCCGGAACAGGGGAGAAGTAGAAAGTGGCTACACCTTC. It specifies CASSSRNRGEVESGYTF.

This chain links TRBV7-6 with TRBJ2-3; D not resolved. The ends were cut back, 1 base at V and 1 base at J, with 9 bases in the middle. Germline CDR1 reads SGHVS; CDR2 reads FNYEAQ. The CDR3 spans 15 residues. The CDR3 nucleotides read TGTGCCAGCAGCTTAGAAACGGAGCGCACAGATACGCAGTATTTT. Its translation: CASSLETERTDTQYF.

The genes are TRBV5-1 and TRBJ2-1, with unresolved D. CDR1 and CDR2 from the germline V gene are SGHRS and YFSETQ. The CDR3 loop spans 15 amino acids. V was cut by 2 bases and J by 5 bases, with 14 bases left in between. The CDR3 spells CASSFGTTVNNEQFF. CDR3 DNA sequence: TGCGCCAGCAGCTTCGGAACGACTGTGAACAATGAGCAGTTCTTC.